This is a list of T cell receptor beta chains from one sample in a study of T cells in Graves' hyperthyroidism and ophthalmopathy. TCRdb independently ran MiXCR on the multiplex PCR reads; one entry per CDR3 protein. In the table there are a few hundred thousand distinct CDR3 sequences, about half of which are singletons. The sequencing sample was made of peripheral blood or thyroid tissue (not recorded which). These receptors all stem from a woman between 18 and 29 years old with Graves' hyperthyroidism. The CDR3 runs from the conserved cysteine through the conserved F or W. Each record gives: V gene, J gene, CDR3 protein.

V gene: TRBV6-4; J gene: TRBJ1-2; CDR3 protein: CASSQESGGGYGYTF
V gene: TRBV29-1; J gene: TRBJ2-7; CDR3 protein: CSVEEVGRGVRGQYF
V gene: TRBV5-6; J gene: TRBJ1-4; CDR3 protein: CASSLGIDGLSEKLFF
V gene: TRBV11-2; J gene: TRBJ2-7; CDR3 protein: CASNLPSRSEQYF
V gene: TRBV7-9; J gene: TRBJ1-2; CDR3 protein: CASSSVHGAAYTF
V gene: TRBV19; J gene: TRBJ1-4; CDR3 protein: CASSLRAIVGVSDEKLFF
V gene: TRBV5-6; J gene: TRBJ2-7; CDR3 protein: CASSLTLRGLSSYEQYF
V gene: TRBV4-1; J gene: TRBJ2-2; CDR3 protein: CASSPRRGGSSGELFF
V gene: TRBV10-3; J gene: NA; CDR3 protein: CAISGLAANYEQFF
V gene: TRBV3-1; J gene: TRBJ1-6; CDR3 protein: CASSQDIRGKKSPLHF
V gene: TRBV29-1; J gene: TRBJ1-1; CDR3 protein: CSVQRRNTEAFF
V gene: TRBV2; J gene: TRBJ1-3; CDR3 protein: CASTGQGNTIYF
V gene: TRBV24-1; J gene: TRBJ2-2; CDR3 protein: CATSDLGQGEDTGELFF
V gene: TRBV29-1; J gene: TRBJ2-1; CDR3 protein: CSVEGGTGGNEQFF